The clone carrying this TCR beta chain has more than one count but fewer than ten. The data stem from a study of identical twins. Trimming took off 7 bases at V and 5 bases at J, with 5 bases between the two ends. CDR1 is SQVTM and CDR2 is ANQGSEA in the germline V gene. This CDR3 has 10 amino acids. A universal primer site was created by template switching, with the cDNA bearing unique molecular identifiers. TCRdb passed the 5' RACE reads through MiXCR, listing each CDR3 protein once. The sample lists about 890,000 distinct CDR3 sequences, approximately 13% occurring once. These data were likewise used in another study, on yellow fever vaccine responses in identical twins.

The chain carries TRBV29-1 and TRBJ1-4; TRBD1 might be the D (5 bases). The source of this sequence is a woman aged 18-29 years in good health. The sample comprised PBMCs. The CDR3 nucleotides are TGCAGCGCAGGGAATGAAAAACTGTTTTTT. Amino acid sequence: CSAGNEKLFF. Based on the CDR3 plus reference TRBV29-1 and TRBJ1-4, the full variable domain is SAVISQKPSRDICQRGTSLTIQCQVDSQVTMMFWYRQQPGQSLTLIATANQGSEATYESGFVIDKFPISRPNLTFSTLTVSNMSPEDSSIYLCSAGNEKLFFGSGTQLSVL.